Listed here are 20 T cell receptor beta chains from one sample, sequenced in a study of read filtering for tumor transcriptome and immune sequencing. Molecular barcoded adaptors covering alpha/delta and beta/gamma chains were used on roughly 400 ng RNA. Using its own MiXCR run on the reads, TCRdb lists one record per CDR3 protein. Of 35,000 to 40,000 distinct CDR3 sequences in the sample, roughly 13% were seen once. The source material was a population of CD138-negative cells sorted from bone marrow. These receptors originate from a donor older than 35 with multiple myeloma.

This clonotype was observed many times. CDR3 sequence reads: CASSPAGTGGTEAFF. The CDR3, as DNA: TGTGCCAGCAGCCCCGCCGGGACAGGGGGCACTGAAGCTTTCTTT. The chain links TRBV7-2 to TRBJ1-1, with 11 bases aligning to TRBD1. The CDR3 sequence is 15 residues long. Germline CDR1 SGHTA, CDR2 FQGNSA. J was trimmed by 4 bases and V by 5 bases; bases with no gene match: 6.

The rearrangement joins TRBV20-1 to TRBJ2-7; 9 bases are a match to TRBD1. The CDR3 is 13 residues long. J lost 4 bases, V lost 5 bases, and 6 bases had no gene match. From germline, CDR1 is DFQATT and CDR2 SNEGSKA (reference sequence). CDR3 amino acids: CSAFGDREYEQYF. The DNA of the CDR3 is TGCAGTGCTTTCGGGGACAGGGAGTACGAGCAGTACTTC.

This clonotype has a count of ten or more. The chain combines TRBV2 with TRBJ1-3, with 7 positions matching TRBD1. V was clipped by 10 bases and J by 4 bases; unmatched bases: 7. The CDR3 contains 13 residues. CDR1 is SNHLY and CDR2 is FYNNEI in the germline V gene. CDR3 nucleotide sequence: TGTGCCACCACAGGGGAACCCGGAAACACCATATATTTT. It encodes CATTGEPGNTIYF.

There are many counts of this clonotype. The chain uses TRBV20-1 and TRBJ2-7; 7 bases map to TRBD2. V gave up 4 bases and J gave up 7 bases; unmatched junction bases: 10. The germline V gene encodes CDR1 DFQATT and CDR2 SNEGSKA (reference sequence). This CDR3 is 13 amino acids long. CDR3 nucleotides: TGCAGTGCTAACAGCGGGAACGGAGGGGAGCAGTACTTC. This gives the protein CSANSGNGGEQYF.

The chain uses TRBV3-1 and TRBJ2-2; no clear D. Trimming took off 10 bases at V and 8 bases at J, with 11 bases between the two ends. CDR1 is LGHDT, CDR2 YNNKEL, per germline (reference sequence). This CDR3 has 11 amino acids. The CDR3 loop is CATRGTGELFF. CDR3 bases: TGTGCCACCCGCGGCACGGGGGAGCTGTTTTTT.

The V call is TRBV12-3 or TRBV12-4, the J call TRBJ2-1; D not resolved. Trimming pared 8 bases from V and 8 bases from J, leaving 10 bases between. This CDR3 has 11 amino acids. CDR3 region: CASWTGHEQFF. The CDR3 coding sequence is TGTGCCAGCTGGACGGGCCATGAGCAGTTCTTC.

As regards this clonotype: A much larger clone differs by one base, so this may be a read error. This chain joins TRBV28 and TRBJ2-7, with 10 positions matching TRBD1. The germline CDR1 and CDR2 sequences are MDHEN and SYDVKM. The CDR3 runs 21 residues. The chain's CDR3 is CAGSPRKFRTGGDPPYYEQYF. CDR3 DNA sequence: TGTGCCGGCAGTCCCCGTAAATTCAGGACAGGGGGGGACCCGCCCTACTACGAGCAGTACTTC.

The genes are TRBV20-1 and TRBJ1-6, with a tentative D call TRBD1 (5 bases). Deletions cut 0 bases from V and 9 bases from J, with 15 bases between. Germline loops: CDR1 DFQATT, CDR2 SNEGSKA (reference sequence). CDR3 length: 15 residues. In DNA, the CDR3 is TGCAGTGCTAGAGATTCCGGCGGGGCCGGTTCACCCCTCCACTTT. Encoded protein: CSARDSGGAGSPLHF.

The V call is TRBV7-6, the J call TRBJ2-1, with TRBD1 identical over 9 bases. Germline V gene data show CDR1 as SGHVS and CDR2 as FNYEAQ. The length of the CDR3 is 15 residues. J was trimmed by 7 bases and V by 4 bases; bases with no gene match: 8. CDR3 coding DNA: TGTGCCAGCAGCTCCGGGACAGGGATCTCGAATGAGCAGTTCTTC. Translating gives CASSSGTGISNEQFF.

In its sample, this clonotype was seen many times. The chain combines TRBV15 with TRBJ2-1; D is perhaps TRBD2 (6 bases). V lost 5 bases, J lost 6 bases, and 20 bases lay in between. The CDR3 is 16 amino acids. Germline assignment: CDR1 LNHNV and CDR2 YYDKDF (reference sequence). CDR3 nucleotides: TGTGCCACCAGCGGCGGAGGGTATGTTTCGGTCAATGAGCAGTTCTTC. Protein sequence: CATSGGGYVSVNEQFF. Complete variable domain (other parts from reference TRBV15 and TRBJ2-1): DAMVIQNPRYQVTQFGKPVTLSCSQTLNHNVMYWYQQKSSQAPKLLFHYYDKDFNNEADTPDNFQSRRPNTSFCFLDIRSPGLGDTAMYLCATSGGGYVSVNEQFFGPGTRLTVL.

V and J are TRBV27 and TRBJ1-5, with D possibly being TRBD1 (5 bases). V lost 5 bases and J lost 0, with 14 bases in between. The CDR3 is made up of 16 amino acids. Germline-derived CDR1 and CDR2 are MNHEY and SMNVEV (reference sequence). CDR3 loop: CASSPRGGDSNQPQHF. DNA for the CDR3: TGTGCCAGCAGTCCACGAGGAGGGGATAGCAATCAGCCCCAGCATTTT.

This clonotype was recorded many times. This rearrangement joins TRBV27 to TRBJ2-5; 7 bases line up with TRBD1. The CDR3 has 15 residues. After removal of 3 bases from V and 5 bases from J, the junction contained 9 bases not matched to a gene. Germline V gene sequence: CDR1 MNHEY, CDR2 SMNVEV (reference sequence). The CDR3 loop reads CASSFRTGKTETQYF. CDR3 coding DNA: TGTGCCAGCAGTTTTCGGACAGGCAAAACTGAGACCCAGTACTTC.

V usage is TRBV5-5 and J usage is TRBJ2-2; unclear D gene. Germline V CDR1 and CDR2: SGHKS, YYEKEE (reference sequence). The germline V and J ends were trimmed by 4 bases and 0 bases, with 10 bases remaining between them. This CDR3 has 15 amino acids. CDR3 amino acids: CASSASAANTGELFF. DNA of the CDR3: TGTGCCAGCAGCGCATCGGCGGCGAACACCGGGGAGCTGTTTTTT.

Turning to this clonotype: At one boundary the junction diverges from the germline segment, which might be a read error. This chain joins TRBV19 and TRBJ2-5, with 9 bases lining up with TRBD2. The CDR3 totals 18 residues. CDR1 is LNHDA and CDR2 is SQIVND in the germline V gene (reference sequence). This CDR3 is CASSIGTSVLGPQETQYF. Here the CDR3 DNA reads TGTGCCAGTAGTATAGGGACTAGCGTTTTGGGGCCACAAGAGACTCAGTACTTC.

For this clonotype: One base separates it from a far larger clone, so it is likely a read error. This rearrangement joins TRBV29-1 to TRBJ2-7; 10 positions match TRBD2. Germline loops: CDR1 SQVTM, CDR2 ANQGSEA. Unmatched junction bases numbered 8, after V lost 5 bases and J lost 7 bases. The CDR3 totals 13 residues. The CDR3 loop is CSVPGLADNEQYF. In DNA form, the CDR3 reads TGCAGCGTTCCTGGACTAGCGGACAATGAGCAGTACTTC.

The chain combines TRBV3-1 with TRBJ2-1; possibly TRBD2 for D (5 bases). Germline-derived CDR1 and CDR2 are LGHDT and YNNKEL (reference sequence). V shed 0 bases and J shed 0 bases, with 15 bases lying between them. The CDR3 has 18 residues. CDR3 residues: CASSQEVRRASSYNEQFF. The DNA for the CDR3 is TGTGCCAGCAGCCAAGAGGTACGGCGGGCTAGCTCCTACAATGAGCAGTTCTTC.

CDR3 loop: CASNGQGGTGELFF. The CDR3 DNA is TGTGCCAGCAATGGACAGGGGGGCACCGGGGAGCTGTTTTTT. V and J are TRBV2 and TRBJ2-2; 10 bases are shared with TRBD1. The CDR3 contains 14 residues. Looked up from germline, CDR1 is SNHLY and CDR2 is FYNNEI. With V trimmed by 7 bases and J by 4 bases, 3 bases remained unmatched.

This clonotype was counted many times. J is TRBJ2-4 and V is TRBV29-1; D remains unclear. V lost 7 bases, J lost 0 bases, and 13 bases lay in between. The CDR3 consists of 14 residues. Germline values: CDR1 SQVTM, CDR2 ANQGSEA. The CDR3, as DNA: TGCAGCGCCCAGAGAGTTGGAGCCAAAAACATTCAGTACTTC. Amino acid sequence: CSAQRVGAKNIQYF.

This clonotype was detected many times. The chain recombines TRBV7-2 with TRBJ1-1; D is perhaps TRBD1 (6 bases). V dropped 8 bases and J dropped 5 bases, with 15 bases sitting between them. CDR1 is SGHTA and CDR2 is FQGNSA in the germline V gene. This CDR3 has 13 residues. This CDR3 is CASLPGGRTEAFF. The CDR3 nucleotides read TGTGCCAGCCTACCTGGGGGGCGGACTGAAGCTTTCTTT. Supplemented by reference TRBV7-2 and TRBJ1-1, the full variable domain reads GAGVSQSPSNKVTEKGKDVELRCDPISGHTALYWYRQSLGQGLEFLIYFQGNSAPDKSGLPSDRFSAERTGGSVSTLTIQRTQQEDSAVYLCASLPGGRTEAFFGQGTRLTVV.

This clonotype was counted between two and nine times. The chain is built from TRBV5-1 and TRBJ2-5, with D unresolved. This CDR3 contains 13 residues. Germline V gene lookup returns CDR1 SGHRS and CDR2 YFSETQ. The V gene lost 0 bases and the J gene lost 3 bases, with 6 bases spanning the gap. Written as DNA, the CDR3 is TGCGCCAGCAGCTTGGGGGATGAAGAGACCCAGTACTTC. Translation gives CASSLGDEETQYF. The full variable domain, rest sourced from reference TRBV5-1 and TRBJ2-5, is KAGVTQTPRYLIKTRGQQVTLSCSPISGHRSVSWYQQTPGQGLQFLFEYFSETQRNKGNFPGRFSGRQFSNSRSEMNVSTLELGDSALYLCASSLGDEETQYFGPGTRLLVL.